The 15 T cell receptor beta chains below were found in one sample sequenced in a study of blood T cell repertoires in COVID-19. TCRdb keeps only in-frame clones here, not all; method: immunoSEQ multiplex PCR. The sample holds about 340,000 clones, under 95% seen once. Sequenced material: peripheral blood. The receptors were gathered from a woman aged 18-29 years who had recovered from COVID-19.

This chain uses TRBV29-1 with TRBJ1-2, with a tentative D call TRBD1 (5 bases). The CDR3 is made up of 13 amino acids. V dropped 6 bases and J dropped 2 bases, with 13 bases sitting between them. The germline V gene encodes CDR1 SQVTM and CDR2 ANQGSEA. This CDR3 reads CSVLTDSNYGYTF. The CDR3 DNA reads TGCAGCGTCTTGACAGACTCCAACTATGGCTACACCTTC.

The chain carries TRBV27 and TRBJ2-3, with D possibly being TRBD1 (5 bases). Germline V CDR1 and CDR2: MNHEY, SMNVEV (reference sequence). CDR3 length: 15 residues. V lost 3 bases to trimming and J lost 5 bases, with 15 bases between them. The CDR3 DNA is TGTGCCAGCAGTTTCCGGACAAGCGATGGAGATACGCAGTATTTT. This encodes CASSFRTSDGDTQYF.

The chain uses TRBV2 and TRBJ1-5; the match to TRBD1 covers 7 bases. Germline-derived CDR1 and CDR2 are SNHLY and FYNNEI. The CDR3 covers 17 residues. V trimming: 6 bases; J trimming: 2 bases; junction bases outside the gene matches: 13. This chain's CDR3 is CASSPSTGTVRNQPQHF. The CDR3 nucleotides read TGTGCCAGCAGCCCCTCGACAGGGACGGTGCGCAATCAGCCCCAGCATTTT. Looking up the rest from reference TRBV2 and TRBJ1-5 gives the full variable domain: EPEVTQTPSHQVTQMGQEVILRCVPISNHLYFYWYRQILGQKVEFLVSFYNNEISEKSEIFDDQFSVERPDGSNFTLKIRSTKLEDSAMYFCASSPSTGTVRNQPQHFGDGTRLSIL.

V gene TRBV7-2 combines with J gene TRBJ1-5; unclear D gene. Germline V gives CDR1 SGHTA, CDR2 FQGNSA. The CDR3 consists of 16 residues. With 5 bases removed from V and 0 bases from J, the gap between germline ends came to 14 bases. The CDR3 DNA reads as TGTGCCAGCAGCCCTAGAGAGCCACATAGCAATCAGCCCCAGCATTTT. Translation: CASSPREPHSNQPQHF.

This clone has a handful of counts. CDR3 in amino acids: CASSSLGLAGGPGTGELFF. CDR3 DNA: TGTGCCAGCAGTTCCCTAGGACTAGCGGGAGGGCCGGGCACCGGGGAGCTGTTTTTT. The chain employs TRBV6-2 or TRBV6-3 and TRBJ2-2, with 15 bases lining up with TRBD2. Trimming removed 4 bases from V and 4 bases from J; junction bases left unmatched: 10. This CDR3 contains 19 residues. Germline V gene data show CDR1 as MNHEY and CDR2 as SVGEGT.

The rearrangement links TRBV5-1 to TRBJ2-2; TRBD2 agrees at 8 bases. The CDR3 extends over 15 amino acids. Germline CDR1 reads SGHRS; CDR2 reads YFSETQ. J was trimmed by 6 bases and V by 4 bases; bases with no gene match: 8. The CDR3 DNA is TGCGCCAGCAGCGATACTAGCGGACGAGCCGGGGAGCTGTTTTTT. This translates into CASSDTSGRAGELFF. Supplemented by reference TRBV5-1 and TRBJ2-2, the full variable domain reads KAGVTQTPRYLIKTRGQQVTLSCSPISGHRSVSWYQQTPGQGLQFLFEYFSETQRNKGNFPGRFSGRQFSNSRSEMNVSTLELGDSALYLCASSDTSGRAGELFFGEGSRLTVL.

The chain joins TRBV19 to TRBJ1-1, with 10 bases that match TRBD1. V shed 4 bases and J 6 bases; nucleotides not matched to a gene: 5. Germline CDR1 is LNHDA and CDR2 is SQIVND (reference sequence). This CDR3 region has 14 residues. DNA of the CDR3: TGTGCCAGTAGTACCCGGGACAGGGGCCCTGAAGCTTTCTTT. This encodes CASSTRDRGPEAFF.

This chain connects TRBV19 to TRBJ1-4, with 7 bases lining up with TRBD1. CDR3 length: 15 amino acids. The V gene's germline CDR1 is LNHDA and CDR2 SQIVND (reference sequence). Trimming at V came to 2 bases and at J to 6 bases, leaving 6 bases not matched to a gene. The CDR3 loop is CASSIKGASYEKLFF. CDR3 DNA: TGTGCCAGTAGTATAAAGGGGGCTTCGTATGAAAAACTGTTTTTT.

The V gene is TRBV4-1, the J gene TRBJ1-1; D not certain. Germline V gene sequence: CDR1 MGHRA, CDR2 YSYEKL. This CDR3 region has 13 residues. Trimming left V 0 bases short and J 8 bases short, with 10 bases between. The CDR3: CASSQDWQTEAFF. In nucleotides, the CDR3 is TGCGCCAGCAGCCAAGATTGGCAAACGGAAGCTTTCTTT.

The chain couples TRBV6-5 to TRBJ2-1, with TRBD2 matching 8 bases. Germline V gene sequence: CDR1 MNHEY, CDR2 SVGAGI. The CDR3 consists of 15 residues. V lost 4 bases, J lost 2 bases, and 4 bases stayed unmatched. CDR3 region: CASSWGLGAYNEQFF. The CDR3 coding sequence is TGTGCCAGCAGTTGGGGACTAGGGGCCTACAATGAGCAGTTCTTC.

J is TRBJ2-3 and V is TRBV24-1; 8 nucleotides match TRBD1. This CDR3 contains 17 residues. Losses at the gene ends were 3 bases for V and 2 bases for J; bases not matched to a gene: 9. Germline V gene data show CDR1 as KGHDR and CDR2 as SFDVKD. CDR3 coding DNA: TGTGCCACCAGTGATCCCTTAACAGGGGGGTCCACAGATACGCAGTATTTT. It specifies CATSDPLTGGSTDTQYF.

This sequence joins TRBV5-1 and TRBJ1-5, with 7 positions matching TRBD1. The trim removed 4 bases at V and 0 bases at J, leaving 7 bases unmatched. Germline CDR1 and CDR2: SGHRS and YFSETQ. This CDR3 region has 16 residues. The CDR3 sequence is CASSRGDRSSNQPQHF. The CDR3 DNA reads as TGCGCCAGCAGCCGCGGGGACAGAAGTAGCAATCAGCCCCAGCATTTT.

V and J are TRBV5-6 and TRBJ1-1, with D uncertain. The length of the CDR3 is 14 residues. The germline gives CDR1 SGHDT, CDR2 YYEEEE. The V end was cut by 0 bases, the J end by 5 bases, with 11 bases between. In DNA form, the CDR3 reads TGTGCCAGCAGCTTGGGCTTGGGAGGGACTGAAGCTTTCTTT. Protein sequence: CASSLGLGGTEAFF.

J is TRBJ1-2 and V is TRBV6-6; a possible D gene is TRBD1 (6 bases). CDR3 length: 13 residues. Germline assignment: CDR1 MNHNY and CDR2 SVGAGI (reference sequence). Trimming pared 5 bases from V and 3 bases from J, leaving 10 bases between. CDR3 residues: CASSREGDYGYTF. For the CDR3, the DNA is TGTGCCAGCAGTAGGGAGGGGGACTATGGCTACACCTTC.

This clone was recorded only once. V usage is TRBV3-1 (or the pseudogene TRBV3-2) and J usage is TRBJ1-6; TRBD1 aligns across 7 bases. This CDR3 has 16 residues. The germline gives CDR1 LGHDT, CDR2 YNNKEL (reference sequence). The V and J ends lost 0 bases and 1 base, in that order; junction bases with no gene match: 0. The chain's CDR3 is CASSQEQGSYNSPLHF. The CDR3 DNA reads as TGTGCCAGCAGCCAAGAACAGGGGTCCTATAATTCACCCCTCCACTTT.